The 14 T cell receptor beta chains presented below share a single source sample, sequenced in a study of tumor and adjacent non-tumor tissue in lung cancer. This sample's RNA came from whole unsorted tissue. Three rounds of nested PCR, following a modified ARM-PCR protocol, produced the TCRbeta library. TCRdb analysed the multiplex PCR reads with MiXCR anew, one entry per CDR3 protein. Among around 86,000 distinct CDR3 sequences listed, approximately 72% were seen once. Sequencing was performed on lung tumor tissue. Every receptor here comes from a woman aged 40 to 49 with non-small cell lung cancer.

This clonotype was detected a few times. This may come from a read error, since a much larger clone is one base off. The CDR3 here is CSVDRPDTGELFF. Written as DNA, the CDR3 is TGCAGCGTTGACAGACCGGACACCGGGGAGCTGTTTTTT. The gene calls are TRBV29-1 and TRBJ2-2; D gene ambiguous. Trimming pared 3 bases from V and 3 bases from J, leaving 8 bases between. CDR3 length: 13 amino acids. The germline gives CDR1 SQVTM, CDR2 ANQGSEA.

A remark on this clonotype: A read error may account for a junction end that differs from germline. The rearrangement links TRBV4-1 to TRBJ2-3; D is perhaps TRBD1 (5 bases). Germline CDR1 is MGHRA and CDR2 is YSYEKL. This CDR3 region has 13 residues. CDR3 protein: CVSSRDRLDTHYF. As DNA, the CDR3 is TGCGTCAGCAGCCGAGACAGACTGGATACGCATTATTTT.

Remarks on this clonotype: This clone may be a read error of a much larger clone one base away. The chain has TRBV20-1 and TRBJ2-7; the D call may be TRBD1 or TRBD2 (6 bases each). This CDR3 contains 15 residues. Germline V gene data show CDR1 as DFQATT and CDR2 as SNEGSKA (reference sequence). In nucleotides, the CDR3 is TGCAGTGCTAGAGATGTTGGGGGGCTCTCCTACGAGCCGTACTTC. It is translated as CSARDVGGLSYEPYF.

This clonotype was seen at least ten times. The CDR3 loop is CSAPGNTEAFF. The CDR3, as DNA: TGCAGTGCGCCGGGGAACACTGAAGCTTTCTTT. The gene calls are TRBV20-1 and TRBJ1-1; D ambiguous. The CDR3 length is 11 residues. V was pared by 6 bases and J by 1 base, with 6 bases between. Germline V gene sequence: CDR1 DFQATT, CDR2 SNEGSKA (reference sequence).

Remarks on this clonotype: This is likely a read error, given that the CDR3 carries no conserved phenylalanine or tryptophan at its end. The chain has TRBV4-1 and TRBJ1-2; D not resolved. V gave up 5 bases and J gave up 4 bases, with 11 bases separating them. Per the germline V gene, CDR1 is MGHRA and CDR2 is YSYEKL. This CDR3 comprises 13 residues. The CDR3 DNA is TGCGCCAGCAGCATGCAGGCTACCTATGGCTACACCTTA. This gives the protein CASSMQATYGYTL.

This clonotype was picked up one time. The CDR3 end shows no conserved phenylalanine or tryptophan, and so a read error is likely. It is unclear where the CDR3 begins or ends on the DNA, so no DNA is shown, and the CDR3 is as TCRdb lists it. V gene TRBV21-1 combines with J gene TRBJ2-3; the table's D call of TRBD1 was not tested on the DNA. TRBV21-1 is deemed a pseudogene. The CDR3 is 15 amino acids long, termini counted. The CDR3 region is CASTAPISLPDTQYL.

Details on this clonotype: This could be a read error, since a much larger clone is one nucleotide away. The DNA is omitted, as the CDR3 cannot be located on it reliably, and the CDR3 follows TCRdb's listing. The rearrangement uses TRBV7-8 and TRBJ2-7; TRBD2, the table's D call, lacks a check against the DNA. CDR1 and CDR2 from the germline V gene are SGHVS and FQNEAQ. The CDR3 is 15 residues long, counting both termini. Here the CDR3 reads CASSLVAGGSYEQHF.

The chain links TRBV4-1 to TRBJ2-5; D is undetermined. V was cut by 2 bases and J by 6 bases, with 16 bases left in between. The CDR3 contains 15 residues. In germline, CDR1 is MGHRA, CDR2 YSYEKL. The CDR3 is CASSQSGRSQKTQYF. The CDR3, as DNA: TGCGCCAGCAGCCAATCAGGACGGAGCCAGAAGACCCAGTACTTC.

The table lists this clonotype with a few counts. Since the CDR3 does not end with the conserved phenylalanine or tryptophan, this likely comes from a read error. The chain couples TRBV13 to TRBJ1-1, with 10 nucleotides matching TRBD1. V lost 2 bases, J lost 6 bases, and 6 bases stayed unmatched. Per the germline V gene, CDR1 is PRHDT and CDR2 is FYEKMQ (reference sequence). The CDR3 runs 15 residues. The CDR3 sequence: CASSLRDRGFPEAFS. CDR3 bases: TGTGCCAGCAGCTTAAGGGACAGGGGTTTTCCTGAAGCTTTCTCT.

Notes on this clonotype: A much larger clonotype is one base distant, so this may be a read error. The genes are TRBV30 and TRBJ2-7; 10 nucleotides agree with TRBD1. The V gene's germline CDR1 is GTSNPN and CDR2 SVGIG (reference sequence). This CDR3 is built from 15 residues. The V and J ends lost 0 bases and 6 bases, in that order; junction bases with no gene match: 8. The DNA for the CDR3 is TGTGCCTGGAGTGTGGAGACAGGGGGCCAGAGCGAGCAGTACTTC. It yields the protein CAWSVETGGQSEQYF.

A remark on this clonotype: Compared with germline, one end of the junction differs, possibly owing to a read error. The chain couples TRBV7-8 to TRBJ2-7; 7 nucleotides agree with TRBD1. CDR3 length: 15 residues. Germline lookup yields CDR1 SGHVS and CDR2 FQNEAQ. Written as DNA, the CDR3 is TGTGCCAACAGCCCACAGTCGACAGGGATTCAAGAGCAGTACTTC. Protein sequence: CANSPQSTGIQEQYF.

With respect to this clonotype: The junction departs from the called germline gene at one end, perhaps through a read error. This chain joins TRBV11-2 and TRBJ2-3; D unclear. Germline loops: CDR1 SGHAT, CDR2 FQNNGV. The CDR3 covers 11 residues. The CDR3 region is CVSSLTDTQYF. CDR3 coding DNA: TGCGTCAGCAGCTTGACAGATACGCAGTATTTT.

This clonotype appeared a few times. V gene TRBV11-2 combines with J gene TRBJ2-7; no reliable D call. This CDR3 has 15 residues. CDR1 and CDR2 (germline): SGHAT, FQNNGV. With 0 bases removed from V and 8 bases from J, the gap between germline ends came to 17 bases. The CDR3 reads CASSLDLQRSYKQYF. In nucleotides, the CDR3 is TGTGCCAGCAGCTTAGATCTCCAGAGGTCATACAAGCAGTACTTC.

This clonotype was recorded at least ten times. The chain joins TRBV20-1 to TRBJ1-5; a possible D gene is TRBD1 (5 bases). In germline, CDR1 is DFQATT, CDR2 SNEGSKA (reference sequence). The CDR3 has 18 amino acids. The V gene lost 1 base and the J gene lost 3 bases, with 22 bases spanning the gap. As DNA, the CDR3 is TGCAGTGCTAGAGGGGTGTTGAGGGGCCAAGCGGACAATCAGCCCCAGCATTTT. This encodes CSARGVLRGQADNQPQHF.